This TCR beta chain originates from a study of cytomegalovirus exposure and HLA in healthy donors. V dropped 7 bases and J dropped 6 bases, with 8 bases sitting between them. Germline V gene sequence: CDR1 MDHEN, CDR2 SYDVKM. This CDR3 contains 11 residues. The protocol was immunoSEQ multiplex PCR, while the TCRdb copy is restricted to in-frame clones and leaves out a portion. Counted here are about 65,000 clones, roughly 94% occurring once; the ten biggest clones make up 4.4%. The sample comprised PBMCs. The sequence came from a man aged 18 to 35 in good health and CMV-seropositive. The chain combines TRBV28 with TRBJ2-3; tentatively, D is TRBD2 (5 bases). For the CDR3, the DNA is TGTGCCAGCAAGCAGCGGGATACGCAGTATTTT. Protein product: CASKQRDTQYF.